At least ten counts were recorded for the clone carrying this T cell receptor beta chain. What it binds is unknown. Amplification of the TCR beta CDR3 regions used RNA transcripts (as template). RT-PCR in the first round used HTBI primers; a second-round multiplex PCR followed. One entry per CDR3 protein, called by TCRdb with MiXCR from the multiplex PCR reads. Here the sample spans about 370,000 distinct CDR3 sequences, around 16% being singletons. This CDR3 is built from 16 residues. V was shortened by 5 bases and J by 2 bases, with 16 bases between the two germline ends. CDR1 SGHAT and CDR2 FQNNGV come from the germline V gene. The sample is drawn from a study of Graves' ophthalmopathy and Graves' hyperthyroidism. Findings and limits, study-wide: The model forecast ophthalmopathy progression, reaching roughly 71% sensitivity and 72% to 75% specificity. Blood contained most expanded thyroid clonotypes exceeding 0.001 frequency.

Uncontrolled infections, pregnancy, lactation or other autoimmune diseases led to patient exclusion. Sequencing input: peripheral blood. The origin of this receptor is a woman aged 18-29 years with Graves' ophthalmopathy. The chain recombines TRBV11-2 with TRBJ1-3, with D maybe TRBD1 (6 bases). CDR3 nucleotide sequence: TGTGCCAGCAGCGTGTCAGGGGCTCGTCCTGGAAACACCATATATTTT. This sequence encodes CASSVSGARPGNTIYF. Filled out from reference TRBV11-2 and TRBJ1-3, the complete variable domain reads EAGVAQSPRYKIIEKRQSVAFWCNPISGHATLYWYQQILGQGPKLLIQFQNNGVVDDSQLPKDRFSAERLKGVDSTLKIQPAKLEDSAVYLCASSVSGARPGNTIYFGEGSWLTVV.